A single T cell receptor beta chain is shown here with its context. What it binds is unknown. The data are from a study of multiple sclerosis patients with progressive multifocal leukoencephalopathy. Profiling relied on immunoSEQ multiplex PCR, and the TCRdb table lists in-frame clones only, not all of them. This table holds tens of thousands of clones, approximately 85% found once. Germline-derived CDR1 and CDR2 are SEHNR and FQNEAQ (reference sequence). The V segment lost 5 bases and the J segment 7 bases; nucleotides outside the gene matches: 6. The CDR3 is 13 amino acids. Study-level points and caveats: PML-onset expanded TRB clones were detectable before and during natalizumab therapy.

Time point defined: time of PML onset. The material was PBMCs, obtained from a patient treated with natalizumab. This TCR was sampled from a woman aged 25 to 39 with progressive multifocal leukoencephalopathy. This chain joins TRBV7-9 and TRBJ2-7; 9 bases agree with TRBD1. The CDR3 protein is CASSEQGAREQYF. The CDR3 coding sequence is TGTGCCAGCAGCGAACAGGGGGCGCGAGAGCAGTACTTC.